This T cell receptor (beta chain) was captured by sequencing in a study of cytomegalovirus exposure and HLA in healthy donors. Broader study findings: Earlier analysis found most TCR beta V segments productive about 90% or about 30% of the time.

To note about this clone: Its matching antigen is unknown.

Researchers ran the PCR with 60 Vbeta and 13 Jbeta primers. Generated by immunoSEQ multiplex PCR, the TCRdb table keeps only in-frame clones and is missing some. In the table there are roughly 180,000 clones, around 85% of which are singletons. CDR3 length: 14 residues. The germline CDR1 and CDR2 sequences are ENHRY and SYGVKD. The ends lost 6 bases at V and 3 bases at J; junction bases unmatched: 1. V gene TRBV10-3 combines with J gene TRBJ2-2; TRBD1 matches at 10 bases. The source is a boy aged 2 to 10 in good health and CMV-seronegative. The sample consisted of PBMCs. CDR3: CAISGQGDTGELFF. The CDR3, as DNA: TGTGCCATCAGCGGACAGGGGGACACCGGGGAGCTGTTTTTT.